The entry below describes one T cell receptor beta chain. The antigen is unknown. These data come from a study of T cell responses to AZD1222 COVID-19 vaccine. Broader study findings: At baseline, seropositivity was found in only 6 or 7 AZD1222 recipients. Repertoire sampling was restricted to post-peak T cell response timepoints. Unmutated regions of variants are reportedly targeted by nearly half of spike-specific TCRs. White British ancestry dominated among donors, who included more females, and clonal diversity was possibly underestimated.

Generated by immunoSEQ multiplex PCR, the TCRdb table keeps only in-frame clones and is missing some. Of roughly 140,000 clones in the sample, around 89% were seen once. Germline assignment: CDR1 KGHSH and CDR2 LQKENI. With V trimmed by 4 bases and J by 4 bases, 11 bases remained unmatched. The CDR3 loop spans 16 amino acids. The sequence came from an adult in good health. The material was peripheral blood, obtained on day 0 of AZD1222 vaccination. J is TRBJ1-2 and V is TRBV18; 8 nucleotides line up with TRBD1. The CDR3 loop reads CASSRSGTGDFYGYTF. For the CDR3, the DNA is TGTGCCAGCTCACGATCCGGGACAGGAGACTTCTATGGCTACACCTTC.